The 28 T cell receptor beta chains below all came from one sample that was sequenced in a study of T-cell reconstitution after alpha-beta-depleted transplantation in children. TCRbeta library preparation incorporated unique molecular identifiers. TCRdb analysed the PCR reads with MiXCR anew, one entry per CDR3 protein. The sample carries about 270,000 distinct CDR3 sequences, roughly 9.5% recorded once. The sequencing here drew on PBMCs from the stem cell graft donor, taken from the stem cell graft. These receptors originate from a human donor who donated a stem cell graft to a child with SCID.

V is TRBV12-3 or TRBV12-4 and J is TRBJ1-1, with D perhaps matching TRBD1 (6 bases). The CDR3 totals 12 residues. V shed 10 bases and J shed 9 bases, with 18 bases lying between them. Here the CDR3 reads CATWGAIRKAFF. The CDR3 nucleotides read TGTGCCACCTGGGGGGCCATAAGGAAAGCTTTCTTT.

This clonotype has just a few counts. The CDR3 loop reads CASSLVLQASNTGELFF. DNA of the CDR3: TGTGCCAGCAGCTTGGTTCTCCAGGCCTCGAACACCGGGGAGCTGTTTTTT. The chain is built from TRBV5-8 and TRBJ2-2; unclear D gene. This CDR3 has 17 amino acids. V shed 0 bases and J shed 0 bases, with 12 bases lying between them. Germline lookup yields CDR1 SGHTS and CDR2 YDEGEE.

In its sample, this clonotype was seen a few times. The CDR3 here is CSARTTTNTGELFF. The CDR3 coding sequence is TGCAGTGCTAGGACGACTACCAACACCGGGGAGCTGTTTTTT. This chain links TRBV20-1 with TRBJ2-2; possible D gene TRBD2, 5 bases. Germline V gene data show CDR1 as DFQATT and CDR2 as SNEGSKA (reference sequence). The CDR3 spans 14 residues. The V end lost 3 bases, the J end lost 2 bases, and 10 bases lay between the germline ends.

This clonotype was counted between two and nine times. The gene calls are TRBV25-1 and TRBJ2-2; 8 bases agree with TRBD1. Losses at the gene ends were 3 bases for V and 4 bases for J; bases not matched to a gene: 7. Per germline, CDR1 MGHDK and CDR2 SYGVNS. The CDR3 has 16 amino acids. CDR3 in DNA: TGTGCCAGCAGTGACCTCGGACAGGGTCCCACCGGGGAGCTGTTTTTT. It encodes CASSDLGQGPTGELFF.

This clonotype has only a few counts. The V and J genes are TRBV20-1 and TRBJ2-5; TRBD2 matches 10 bases. The length of the CDR3 is 15 residues. J gave up 1 base and V 4 bases, and 6 bases lay outside the gene matches. CDR1 DFQATT and CDR2 SNEGSKA come from the germline V gene (reference sequence). The CDR3, as DNA: TGCAGTGCTAAGGACCAGCGGGGGGGCCAAGAGACCCAGTACTTC. Translating it yields CSAKDQRGGQETQYF.

J is TRBJ1-6 and V is TRBV5-6; 7 bases align to TRBD1. With V trimmed by 10 bases and J by 4 bases, 5 bases remained unmatched. This CDR3 has 13 residues. Germline CDR1 SGHDT, CDR2 YYEEEE. CDR3 DNA sequence: TGTGCCTCGCGGACAGGTTATAATTCACCCCTCCACTTT. It yields the protein CASRTGYNSPLHF.

This sequence joins TRBV20-1 and TRBJ2-7; a possible D gene is TRBD2 (7 bases). From germline, CDR1 is DFQATT and CDR2 SNEGSKA (reference sequence). The CDR3 extends over 15 amino acids. V shed 0 bases and J shed 1 base, with 13 bases lying between them. The chain's CDR3 is CSARDVGGPSYEQYF. In DNA, the CDR3 is TGCAGTGCTAGAGATGTCGGGGGGCCTTCCTACGAGCAGTACTTC.

A few counts support this clonotype. The chain recombines TRBV21-1 with TRBJ2-7; TRBD2, the table's D call, lacks a check against the DNA. TRBV21-1 is marked as a pseudogene. The CDR3 is 15 amino acids. In nucleotides, the CDR3 is TGTGCCAGCAGCAAAGGGGGAGGGGTTGACCACGAGCAGTACTTC. Translating it yields CASSKGGGVDHEQYF.

The sample holds a few counts of this clonotype. The chain employs TRBV5-1 and TRBJ2-5, with D perhaps matching TRBD1 or TRBD2 (5 bases each). In germline, CDR1 is SGHRS, CDR2 YFSETQ. V dropped 3 bases and J dropped 1 base, with 10 bases sitting between them. CDR3 length: 14 amino acids. CDR3 nucleotide sequence: TGCGCCAGCAGCTCGCCGGGACCCCAAGAGACCCAGTACTTC. This gives the protein CASSSPGPQETQYF.

This clonotype was seen a few times. The chain employs TRBV5-1 and TRBJ2-1, with D hard to call. This CDR3 is built from 16 residues. Germline V gene sequence: CDR1 SGHRS, CDR2 YFSETQ. The V end was cut by 4 bases, the J end by 4 bases, with 18 bases between. The CDR3 loop reads CASSAQADLFYNEQFF. CDR3 nucleotides: TGCGCCAGCAGCGCCCAGGCGGACCTTTTTTACAATGAGCAGTTCTTC.

The V gene is TRBV3-1, the J gene TRBJ2-1, with 11 bases fitting TRBD2. The germline V gene has CDR1 LGHDT and CDR2 YNNKEL (reference sequence). The CDR3 consists of 14 residues. As DNA, the CDR3 is TGTGCAGTTAATAGCGGGGGGGCCGGCAATGAGCAGTTCTTC. It codes for CAVNSGGAGNEQFF.

This clonotype has at least ten counts. DNA of the CDR3: TGTGCCAGCAGTTTAGGAGACGGCAACAATGAGCAGTTCTTC. Protein product: CASSLGDGNNEQFF. The chain carries TRBV12-3 or TRBV12-4 and TRBJ2-1; no reliable D call. The CDR3 loop spans 14 amino acids. V was shortened by 1 base and J by 5 bases, with 9 bases between the two germline ends.

This clonotype was counted only a few times. The rearrangement links TRBV7-9 to TRBJ2-3, with D perhaps TRBD2 (5 bases). CDR1 is SEHNR, CDR2 FQNEAQ, per germline (reference sequence). Trimming pared 6 bases from V and 0 bases from J, leaving 10 bases between. The length of the CDR3 is 14 residues. The CDR3 region has the DNA TGTGCCAGCAGTTACCGGGAAAGCACAGATACGCAGTATTTT. This translates into CASSYRESTDTQYF.

This clonotype occurred many times. V gene TRBV29-1 combines with J gene TRBJ2-5; D is uncertain. V was cut by 5 bases and J by 8 bases, with 18 bases left in between. The CDR3 is made up of 13 amino acids. CDR1 and CDR2 from the germline V gene are SQVTM and ANQGSEA. CDR3 protein: CSVNGRAMDTQYF. For the CDR3, the DNA is TGCAGCGTTAATGGAAGGGCCATGGATACCCAGTACTTC.

Concerning this clonotype: A much larger clone lies one base from this, so it may be a read error. The rearrangement links TRBV4-1 to TRBJ1-1; no firm D call. Per germline, CDR1 MGHRA and CDR2 YSYEKL. Deletions cut 1 base from V and 7 bases from J, with 13 bases between. There are 14 residues in the CDR3. CDR3 in DNA: TGCGCCAGCAGCCAAGGTTTCTGGGTAGGTGAAGCTTTCTTT. Amino acids: CASSQGFWVGEAFF.

In this sample, this clonotype turned up a few times. This chain joins TRBV3-1 and TRBJ2-1; tentatively, D is TRBD2 (7 bases). The V end lost 3 bases, the J end lost 4 bases, and 13 bases lay between the germline ends. Per germline, CDR1 LGHDT and CDR2 YNNKEL (reference sequence). This CDR3 region has 15 residues. The CDR3 region is CASSQFGGLYNEQFF. The CDR3 DNA follows: TGTGCCAGCAGCCAGTTCGGGGGGCTGTACAATGAGCAGTTCTTC.

This chain links TRBV7-8 with TRBJ1-2; TRBD1 matches 7 bases. Germline loops: CDR1 SGHVS, CDR2 FQNEAQ. Germline trimming cut 5 bases from V and 7 bases from J; bases unmatched to any gene: 10. CDR3 length: 14 residues. CDR3 in amino acids: CASSRQGESIGYTF. The CDR3 region has the DNA TGTGCCAGCAGCCGCCAGGGGGAATCGATTGGCTACACCTTC.

This clonotype was counted many times. The chain employs TRBV3-1 and TRBJ2-7; D remains ambiguous. The V gene lost 1 base and the J gene lost 3 bases, with 7 bases spanning the gap. The CDR3 has 13 residues. The V gene's germline CDR1 is LGHDT and CDR2 YNNKEL (reference sequence). The CDR3 DNA follows: TGTGCCAGCAGCCAAGCGGTAGTCTACGAGCAGTACTTC. This translates into CASSQAVVYEQYF.

This rearrangement joins TRBV3-1 to TRBJ1-4, with 7 bases fitting TRBD1. This CDR3 has 14 amino acids. Germline CDR1 is LGHDT and CDR2 is YNNKEL (reference sequence). V gave up 3 bases and J gave up 8 bases; unmatched junction bases: 6. The CDR3 DNA sequence: TGTGCCAGCAGCCATTCAGGGGGTAACGAAAAACTGTTTTTT. Translation gives CASSHSGGNEKLFF.

There are a few counts of this clonotype. The chain uses TRBV5-5 and TRBJ1-2; no reliable D call. The germline V gene has CDR1 SGHKS and CDR2 YYEKEE (reference sequence). The CDR3 contains 15 residues. The V end was cut by 0 bases, the J end by 4 bases, with 13 bases between. The CDR3 sequence: CASSLGLGVSYGYTF. DNA of the CDR3: TGTGCCAGCAGCTTGGGGCTTGGGGTTTCCTATGGCTACACCTTC.

This clonotype has at least ten counts. The genes are TRBV3-1 and TRBJ1-5; the D gene is possibly TRBD1 (5 bases). The germline V gene encodes CDR1 LGHDT and CDR2 YNNKEL (reference sequence). The CDR3 runs 17 residues. The V gene lost 4 bases and the J gene lost 0 bases, with 16 bases spanning the gap. CDR3 amino acids: CASSRVTVTDSNQPQHF. The CDR3 DNA follows: TGTGCCAGCAGCCGAGTGACAGTGACGGATAGCAATCAGCCCCAGCATTTT.

This clonotype turned up a few times. This rearrangement joins TRBV14 to TRBJ1-1, with D perhaps matching TRBD1 (5 bases). Trimming pared 1 base from V and 11 bases from J, leaving 8 bases between. The CDR3 has 11 amino acids. Germline V CDR1 and CDR2: SGHDN, FVKESK. This CDR3 reads CASSQARGAFF. The CDR3 bases are TGTGCCAGCAGCCAAGCTAGGGGTGCTTTCTTT.

This clonotype has at least ten counts. This chain joins TRBV5-1 and TRBJ1-2, with D perhaps matching TRBD1 (6 bases). Germline V gene data show CDR1 as SGHRS and CDR2 as YFSETQ. This CDR3 region has 16 residues. Trimming shortened V by 4 bases and J by 5 bases, and 21 bases separated the two germline ends. CDR3 coding DNA: TGCGCCAGCAGCCCGGAGCTTACTGGACAGACTTATGGCTACACCTTC. Its translation is CASSPELTGQTYGYTF.

The sample holds many counts of this clonotype. The chain links TRBV12-3 or TRBV12-4 to TRBJ1-6; 7 bases are shared with TRBD1. The CDR3 is 16 amino acids. V lost 5 bases, J lost 7 bases, and 11 bases stayed unmatched. The CDR3 DNA is TGTGCCAGCAGTCGCAAGGGGGCACTCAGCAATTCACCCCTCCACTTT. Translating gives CASSRKGALSNSPLHF.

This clonotype came up a few times. This chain joins TRBV9 and TRBJ2-2, with 9 bases that match TRBD2. CDR3 length: 14 amino acids. Germline values: CDR1 SGDLS, CDR2 YYNGEE. V lost 10 bases and J lost 3; bases outside the gene matches: 7. The CDR3 is CAGSSGVDTGELFF. CDR3 bases: TGTGCCGGATCTAGCGGGGTGGACACCGGGGAGCTGTTTTTT.

This clonotype was detected a few times. Relative to the germline gene, one junction end is altered; a read error may explain this. This chain connects TRBV7-6 to TRBJ2-1; 10 bases are shared with TRBD2. The CDR3 spans 18 residues. Germline CDR1 is SGHVS and CDR2 is FNYEAQ. In nucleotides, the CDR3 is TGTGCCAGCAGCCTAGCGGGGGCAATTCCGGCGACCTACAATGAGCAGTTCTTC. It codes for CASSLAGAIPATYNEQFF. The variable domain in full, with the rest retrieved from reference TRBV7-6 and TRBJ2-1, is GAGVSQSPRYKVTKRGQDVALRCDPISGHVSLYWYRQALGQGPEFLTYFNYEAQQDKSGLPNDRFSAERPEGSISTLTIQRTEQRDSAMYRCASSLAGAIPATYNEQFFGPGTRLTVL.

This clonotype was seen many times. This chain uses TRBV12-3 or TRBV12-4 with TRBJ1-5; 10 bases match TRBD1. The CDR3 is 13 residues long. The V segment lost 6 bases and the J segment 9 bases; nucleotides outside the gene matches: 5. CDR3 in amino acids: CASRGTGEVPQHF. CDR3 DNA: TGTGCCAGCAGAGGGACAGGGGAGGTGCCCCAGCATTTT.

This clonotype was detected only a few times. V gene TRBV12-3 or TRBV12-4 combines with J gene TRBJ2-7, with TRBD1 identical over 9 bases. The CDR3 runs 15 residues. Trimming at V came to 3 bases and at J to 0 bases, leaving 3 bases not matched to a gene. The CDR3 spells CASSFGTGLSYEQYF. DNA for the CDR3: TGTGCCAGCAGTTTTGGGACAGGGCTCTCCTACGAGCAGTACTTC.